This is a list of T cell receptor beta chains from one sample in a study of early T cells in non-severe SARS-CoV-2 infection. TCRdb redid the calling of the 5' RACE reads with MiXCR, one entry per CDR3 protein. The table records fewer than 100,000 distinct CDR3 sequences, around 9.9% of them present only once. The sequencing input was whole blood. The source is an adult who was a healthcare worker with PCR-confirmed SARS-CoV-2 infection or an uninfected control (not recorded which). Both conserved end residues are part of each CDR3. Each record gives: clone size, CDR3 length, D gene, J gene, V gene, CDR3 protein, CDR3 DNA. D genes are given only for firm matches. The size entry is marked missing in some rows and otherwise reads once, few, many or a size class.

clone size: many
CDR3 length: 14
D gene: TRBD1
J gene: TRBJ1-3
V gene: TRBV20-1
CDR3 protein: CSARNRGSGNTIYF
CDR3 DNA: TGCAGTGCTCGGAACAGGGGCTCTGGAAACACCATATATTTT

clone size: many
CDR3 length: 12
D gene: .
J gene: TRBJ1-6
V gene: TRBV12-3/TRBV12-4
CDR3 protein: CASSLQDSPLHF
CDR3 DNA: TGTGCCAGCAGTTTACAGGATTCACCCCTCCACTTT

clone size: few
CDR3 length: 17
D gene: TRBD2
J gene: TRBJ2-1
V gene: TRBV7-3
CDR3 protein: CASSFAKLAGGQDEQFF
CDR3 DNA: TGTGCCAGCAGCTTTGCGAAACTAGCGGGAGGGCAGGATGAGCAGTTCTTC

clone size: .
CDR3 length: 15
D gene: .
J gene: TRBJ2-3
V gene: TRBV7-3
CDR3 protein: CASSLTAGSWDTQYF
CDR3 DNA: TGTGCCAGCAGCTTAACCGCCGGGAGTTGGGATACGCAGTATTTT

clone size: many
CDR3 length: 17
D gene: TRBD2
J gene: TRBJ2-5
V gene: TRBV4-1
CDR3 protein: CASSQDASGSGLETQYF
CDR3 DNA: TGCGCCAGCAGCCAAGACGCTAGCGGGTCAGGTCTGGAGACCCAGTACTTC

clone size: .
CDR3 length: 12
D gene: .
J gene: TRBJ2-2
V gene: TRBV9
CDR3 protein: CASSVVPGELFF
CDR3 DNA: TGTGCCAGCAGCGTAGTTCCCGGGGAGCTGTTTTTT

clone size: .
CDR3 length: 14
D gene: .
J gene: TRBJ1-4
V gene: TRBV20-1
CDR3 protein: CSASVPGANEKLFF
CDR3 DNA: TGCAGTGCTAGCGTTCCGGGAGCTAATGAAAAACTGTTTTTT

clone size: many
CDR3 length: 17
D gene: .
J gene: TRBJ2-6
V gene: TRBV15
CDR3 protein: CATSRDLRVSGANVLTF
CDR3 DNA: TGTGCCACCAGCAGAGATTTAAGGGTATCTGGGGCCAACGTCCTGACTTTC

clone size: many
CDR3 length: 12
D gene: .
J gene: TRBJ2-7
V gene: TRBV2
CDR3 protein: CASSEGGWEQYF
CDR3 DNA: TGTGCCAGCAGTGAGGGGGGATGGGAGCAGTACTTC

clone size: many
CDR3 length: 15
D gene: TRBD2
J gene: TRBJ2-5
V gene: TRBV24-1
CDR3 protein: CATSDLAGVEETQYF
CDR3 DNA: TGTGCCACCAGTGATTTGGCGGGAGTTGAAGAGACCCAGTACTTC

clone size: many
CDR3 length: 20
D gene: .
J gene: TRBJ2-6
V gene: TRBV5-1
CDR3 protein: CASSLGPRTPLNSGANVLTF
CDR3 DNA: TGCGCCAGCAGCTTGGGCCCTCGGACCCCCCTCAACTCTGGGGCCAACGTCCTGACTTTC

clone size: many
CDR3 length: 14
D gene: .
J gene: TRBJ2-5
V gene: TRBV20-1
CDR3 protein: CSARVTGGMETQYF
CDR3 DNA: TGCAGTGCTAGAGTCACAGGCGGTATGGAGACCCAGTACTTC

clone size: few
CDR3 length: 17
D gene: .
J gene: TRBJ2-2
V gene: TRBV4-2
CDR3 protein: CASSQRFPPRGTGELFF
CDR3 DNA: TGTGCCAGCAGCCAAAGGTTCCCCCCTCGAGGCACCGGGGAGCTGTTTTTT

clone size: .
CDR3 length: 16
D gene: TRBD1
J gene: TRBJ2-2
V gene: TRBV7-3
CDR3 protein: CASSRTGPSYLGELFF
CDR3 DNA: TGTGCCAGCAGCCGGACAGGGCCTAGCTATCTCGGGGAGCTGTTTTTT

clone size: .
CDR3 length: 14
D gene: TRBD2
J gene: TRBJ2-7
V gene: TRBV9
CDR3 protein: CASSQSGRAYEQYF
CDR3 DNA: TGTGCCAGCAGCCAAAGCGGGAGGGCCTACGAGCAGTACTTC

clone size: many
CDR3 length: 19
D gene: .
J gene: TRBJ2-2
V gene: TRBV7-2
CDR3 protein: CASSGGLGMERQRTGELFF
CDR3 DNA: TGTGCCAGCAGCGGTGGGCTGGGGATGGAGCGCCAGCGCACCGGGGAGCTGTTTTTT

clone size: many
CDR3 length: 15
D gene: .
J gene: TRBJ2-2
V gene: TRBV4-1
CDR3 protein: CASRFGLMNTGELFF
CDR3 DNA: TGCGCCAGCAGATTTGGACTTATGAACACCGGGGAGCTGTTTTTT

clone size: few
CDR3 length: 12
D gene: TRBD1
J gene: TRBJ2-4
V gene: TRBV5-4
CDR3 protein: CASSPDRGIQYF
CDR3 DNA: TGTGCCAGCAGCCCGGACAGGGGGATTCAGTACTTC

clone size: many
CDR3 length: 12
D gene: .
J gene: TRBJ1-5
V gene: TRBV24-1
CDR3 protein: CATSASNQPQHF
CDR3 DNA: TGTGCCACCTCGGCTAGCAATCAGCCCCAGCATTTT

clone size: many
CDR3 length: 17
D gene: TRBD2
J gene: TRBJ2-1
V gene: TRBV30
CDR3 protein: CAWSATTSGGGFGGQFF
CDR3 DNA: TGTGCCTGGAGTGCCACCACTAGCGGAGGTGGGTTCGGGGGGCAGTTCTTC

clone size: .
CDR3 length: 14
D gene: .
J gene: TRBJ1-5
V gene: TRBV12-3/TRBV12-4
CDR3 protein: CASKFSGSGQPQHF
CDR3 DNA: TGTGCCAGCAAGTTTTCGGGGTCCGGTCAGCCCCAGCATTTT

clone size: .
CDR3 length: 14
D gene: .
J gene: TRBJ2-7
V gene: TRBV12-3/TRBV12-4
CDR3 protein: CASSSGGSTYEQYF
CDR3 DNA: TGTGCCAGCAGCTCCGGGGGCAGCACCTACGAGCAGTACTTC